Sequencing of this T cell receptor beta chain was carried out in a study of blood T cell repertoires in COVID-19. Turning to the study itself: Sites in the United States, Italy and Spain provided acute and convalescent COVID-19 samples. PBMCs, B-cell-depleted T cells, or T cells provided the cDNA or gDNA that made up the material.

As originally analysed: The assay estimated nucleated cells by amplifying reference gene primers. Here immunoSEQ multiplex PCR was the method, and the copy in TCRdb shows in-frame clones only, minus some. For V, J and clone size, that table is used; D and trimming come from the DNA. The sample consists of about 140,000 clones, 88% of them appearing once. V was cut by 0 bases and J by 2 bases, with 8 bases left in between. CDR1 and CDR2 (germline): LNHNV, YYDKDF (reference sequence). The CDR3 is made up of 15 amino acids. This rearrangement joins TRBV15 to TRBJ1-5; D uncertain. The sequence came from a man aged 70-80 years with acute or convalescent COVID-19. The sequencing input was peripheral blood. The CDR3 reads CATSRDPFGNQPQHF. The CDR3 coding sequence is TGTGCCACCAGCAGAGATCCTTTCGGCAATCAGCCCCAGCATTTT.